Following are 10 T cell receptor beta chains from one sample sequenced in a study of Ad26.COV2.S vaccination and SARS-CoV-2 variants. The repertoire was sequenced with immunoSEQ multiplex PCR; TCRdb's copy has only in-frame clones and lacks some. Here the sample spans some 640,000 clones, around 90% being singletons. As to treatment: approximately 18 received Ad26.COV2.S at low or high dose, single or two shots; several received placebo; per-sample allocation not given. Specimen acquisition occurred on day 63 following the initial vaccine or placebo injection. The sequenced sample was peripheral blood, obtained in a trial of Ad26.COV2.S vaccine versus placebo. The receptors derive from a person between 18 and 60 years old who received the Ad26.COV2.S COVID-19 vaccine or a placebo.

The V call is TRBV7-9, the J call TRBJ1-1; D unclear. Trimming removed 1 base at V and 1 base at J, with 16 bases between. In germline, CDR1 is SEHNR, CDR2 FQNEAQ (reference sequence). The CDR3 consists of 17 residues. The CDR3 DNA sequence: TGTGCCAGCAGCTTAGGCTTGCAGGTCACTCAGAACACTGAAGCTTTCTTT. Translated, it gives CASSLGLQVTQNTEAFF.

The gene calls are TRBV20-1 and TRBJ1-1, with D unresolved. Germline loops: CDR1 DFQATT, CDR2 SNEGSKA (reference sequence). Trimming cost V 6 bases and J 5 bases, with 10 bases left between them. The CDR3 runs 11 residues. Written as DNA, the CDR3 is TGCAGTGCCATAGAAGGGACTGAAGCTTTCTTT. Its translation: CSAIEGTEAFF.

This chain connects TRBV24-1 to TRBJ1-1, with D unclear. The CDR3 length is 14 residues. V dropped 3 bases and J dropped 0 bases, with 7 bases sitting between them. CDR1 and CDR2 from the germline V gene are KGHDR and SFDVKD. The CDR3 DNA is TGTGCCACCAGTGATGCCGGATTGAACACTGAAGCTTTCTTT. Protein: CATSDAGLNTEAFF.

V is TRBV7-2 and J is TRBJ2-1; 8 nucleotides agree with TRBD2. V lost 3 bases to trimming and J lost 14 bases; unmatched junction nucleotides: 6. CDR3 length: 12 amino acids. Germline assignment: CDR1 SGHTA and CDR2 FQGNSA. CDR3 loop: CASSFGPGGKFF. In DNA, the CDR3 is TGTGCCAGCAGCTTCGGCCCGGGGGGGAAGTTCTTC.

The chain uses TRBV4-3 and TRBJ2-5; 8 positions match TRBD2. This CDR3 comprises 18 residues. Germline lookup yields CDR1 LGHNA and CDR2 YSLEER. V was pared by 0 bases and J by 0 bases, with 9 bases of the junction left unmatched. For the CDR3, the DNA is TGCGCCAGCAGCCAAGAGGTAGGACTAGCTGGTAACCAAGAGACCCAGTACTTC. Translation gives CASSQEVGLAGNQETQYF.

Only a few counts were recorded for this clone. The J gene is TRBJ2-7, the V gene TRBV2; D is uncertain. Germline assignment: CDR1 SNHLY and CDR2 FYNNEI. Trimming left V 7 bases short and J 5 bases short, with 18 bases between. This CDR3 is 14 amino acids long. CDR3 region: CASIRRWTSDEQYF. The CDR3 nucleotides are TGTGCCAGCATCCGACGGTGGACGAGTGACGAGCAGTACTTC.

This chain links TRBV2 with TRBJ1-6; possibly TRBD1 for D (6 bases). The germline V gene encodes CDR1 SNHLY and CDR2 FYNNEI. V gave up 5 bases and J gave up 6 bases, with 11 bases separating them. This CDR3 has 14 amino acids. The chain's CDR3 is CASSLGGPNSPLHF. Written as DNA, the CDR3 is TGTGCCAGCAGTTTGGGGGGGCCTAATTCACCCCTCCACTTT.

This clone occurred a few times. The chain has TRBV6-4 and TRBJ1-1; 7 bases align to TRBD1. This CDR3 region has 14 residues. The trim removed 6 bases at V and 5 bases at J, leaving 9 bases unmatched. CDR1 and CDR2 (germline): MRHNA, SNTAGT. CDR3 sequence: CASSRGGGRTEAFF. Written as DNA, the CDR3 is TGTGCCAGCAGCCGAGGGGGCGGTAGGACTGAAGCTTTCTTT.

In nucleotides, the CDR3 is TGTGCCAGCAGTGATGCAGTGATACCTTTCTTT. Residues: CASSDAVIPFF. The genes are TRBV2 and TRBJ1-1; D is unresolved. Germline CDR1 is SNHLY and CDR2 is FYNNEI. V shed 3 bases and J shed 12 bases, with 11 bases lying between them. The CDR3 has 11 amino acids.

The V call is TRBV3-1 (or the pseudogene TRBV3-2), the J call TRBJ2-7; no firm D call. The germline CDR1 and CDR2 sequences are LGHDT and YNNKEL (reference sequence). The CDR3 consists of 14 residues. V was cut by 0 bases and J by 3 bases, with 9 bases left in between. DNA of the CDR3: TGTGCCAGCAGCCAAGAGTCTGGGGACTACGAGCAGTACTTC. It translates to CASSQESGDYEQYF.